The next 2 T cell receptor beta chains were all read from a single sample in a study of T cell responses to AZD1222 COVID-19 vaccine. Sequencing used immunoSEQ multiplex PCR; TCRdb keeps in-frame clones, though not all of them. In the table there are about 100,000 clones, more than 70% of which are singletons. The specimen comprised peripheral blood, sampled on day 0 of MenACWY control vaccination. The source is an adult in good health.

The chain recombines TRBV29-1 with TRBJ1-1; possible D gene TRBD1, 5 bases. Germline values: CDR1 SQVTM, CDR2 ANQGSEA. The CDR3 length is 12 residues. V lost 5 bases, J lost 1 base, and 8 bases lay in between. CDR3 in DNA: TGCAGCGTTCAAAGGGGGAACACTGAAGCTTTCTTT. Translated, it gives CSVQRGNTEAFF.

This clone occurred a few times. The chain links TRBV3-1 (or the pseudogene TRBV3-2) to TRBJ1-5, with a weak D call TRBD1 (5 bases). CDR3 length: 13 residues. Per the germline V gene, CDR1 is LGHDT and CDR2 is YNNKEL (reference sequence). The V end was cut by 1 base, the J end by 5 bases, with 6 bases between. CDR3 DNA sequence: TGTGCCAGCAGCCAAGGGGGGGATCAGCCCCAGCATTTT. This encodes CASSQGGDQPQHF.